The 27 T cell receptor beta chains below all came from one sample that was sequenced in a study of CXCR3-negative and CXCR3-positive naive CD8 T cells. The libraries of TRB cDNA were constructed through 5' RACE using UMI labels. Reprocessing the 5' RACE reads, TCRdb reports a single entry for every CDR3 protein and omits DNA. The sample features under 85,000 distinct CDR3 sequences, with about 1.4% in its top ten. The sample was naive CXCR3- CD8+ T cells from blood. The subset was: CD45RO-CCR7+CD27+CD95- naive CD8+ T cells lacking CXCR3 (TNR3-). The origin of the receptors is a human donor in good health. Some clones in this sample may be carry-over from other donors' samples.

The chain uses TRBV28 and TRBJ2-5; TCRdb designates TRBD1, a call that cannot be tested without DNA. This CDR3 comprises 14 residues. Germline V gene lookup returns CDR1 MDHEN and CDR2 SYDVKM. Here the CDR3 reads CASRLQGAGETQYF.

The V call is TRBV20-1, the J call TRBJ2-7. Per germline, CDR1 DFQATT and CDR2 SNEGSKA (reference sequence). The CDR3 sequence is 16 residues long. This CDR3 reads CSARDLGSNHPYEQYF.

The chain links TRBV6-6 to TRBJ1-5. Germline V lookup: CDR1 MNHNY, CDR2 SVGAGI (reference sequence). The CDR3 loop spans 13 amino acids. The CDR3 reads CASSYSPNQPQHF.

The chain employs TRBV28 and TRBJ2-5; the TRBD1 assignment by TCRdb is unverifiable without DNA. There are 13 residues in the CDR3. Germline V lookup: CDR1 MDHEN, CDR2 SYDVKM. The CDR3 loop is CASTGTGQETQYF.

CDR3 sequence reads: CSARLTSGRDNEQFF. The rearrangement links TRBV20-1 to TRBJ2-1; the D call of TRBD2 rests on TCRdb alone, since no DNA is present to check it. Germline V gene data show CDR1 as DFQATT and CDR2 as SNEGSKA (reference sequence). The CDR3 totals 15 residues.

The chain recombines TRBV20-1 with TRBJ2-1; TCRdb proposes TRBD2, but this gene call is untestable without DNA. The CDR3 has 15 amino acids. The germline CDR1 and CDR2 sequences are DFQATT and SNEGSKA (reference sequence). The CDR3 loop reads CSARGSGGVYNEQFF.

V is TRBV20-1 and J is TRBJ1-1; TCRdb indicates TRBD1, and absent DNA this call remains unverified. CDR3 length: 15 residues. Germline V gene data show CDR1 as DFQATT and CDR2 as SNEGSKA (reference sequence). CDR3 amino acids: CSARPIQGPDTEAFF.

This chain joins TRBV5-6 and TRBJ2-2. This CDR3 contains 13 residues. CDR1 and CDR2 from the germline V gene are SGHDT and YYEEEE. The CDR3 is CASSLLHTGELFF.

The rearrangement links TRBV30 to TRBJ2-3. CDR3 length: 12 residues. Germline V gene lookup returns CDR1 GTSNPN and CDR2 SVGIG (reference sequence). The CDR3 here is CAWSWEAETQYF.

The V and J genes are TRBV7-2 and TRBJ1-1. CDR1 and CDR2 (germline): SGHTA, FQGNSA. CDR3 length equals 13 residues. The CDR3 sequence: CASSFGTAVEAFF. Complete variable domain (other parts from reference TRBV7-2 and TRBJ1-1): GAGVSQSPSNKVTEKGKDVELRCDPISGHTALYWYRQSLGQGLEFLIYFQGNSAPDKSGLPSDRFSAERTGGSVSTLTIQRTQQEDSAVYLCASSFGTAVEAFFGQGTRLTVV.

The genes are TRBV12-3 or TRBV12-4 and TRBJ2-4. CDR3 size: 14 residues. CDR3 residues: CASSLGVAKNIQYF.

The chain uses TRBV7-9 and TRBJ2-5. Per the germline V gene, CDR1 is SEHNR and CDR2 is FQNEAQ (reference sequence). This CDR3 contains 16 residues. CDR3: CASSSNNGRGAETQYF.

This chain connects TRBV29-1 to TRBJ2-2; absent DNA, TCRdb's TRBD2 call cannot be checked. CDR3 length: 16 residues. Germline-derived CDR1 and CDR2 are SQVTM and ANQGSEA. The CDR3 region is CSVELAGGSNTGELFF.

This chain links TRBV12-3 or TRBV12-4 with TRBJ2-7; TCRdb names TRBD1, which stays unverified in the absence of DNA. The CDR3 runs 16 residues. The CDR3: CASSFTPGEKPYEQYF.

The rearrangement joins TRBV11-3 to TRBJ2-1; TCRdb outputs TRBD1, but without DNA this stays unchecked. Per the germline V gene, CDR1 is SGHNT and CDR2 is YENEEA. The CDR3 is 16 amino acids. CDR3 protein: CASSSTGANSYNEQFF.

The CDR3 loop is CASSTITGTYGYTF. This chain joins TRBV19 and TRBJ1-2; TCRdb indicates TRBD1, and absent DNA this call remains unverified. Looked up from germline, CDR1 is LNHDA and CDR2 is SQIVND (reference sequence). The CDR3 has 14 residues.

The rearrangement uses TRBV4-1 and TRBJ2-7; TCRdb indicates TRBD2, and absent DNA this call remains unverified. CDR3 length: 13 residues. Germline assignment: CDR1 MGHRA and CDR2 YSYEKL. The CDR3 is CASSQGRDTEQYF.

The CDR3 protein is CASSQEILGPYNEQFF. The gene calls are TRBV3-1 and TRBJ2-1. Germline values: CDR1 LGHDT, CDR2 YNNKEL (reference sequence). CDR3 size: 16 residues.

J is TRBJ2-1 and V is TRBV20-1; TCRdb picks TRBD2, but there is no DNA to check that call. The CDR3 extends over 15 amino acids. Germline CDR1 and CDR2: DFQATT and SNEGSKA (reference sequence). CDR3 in amino acids: CSAQEFSGEHNEQFF.

V usage is TRBV7-3 and J usage is TRBJ2-5; absent DNA, TCRdb's TRBD2 call cannot be checked. Germline CDR1 and CDR2: SGHTA and FQGTGA. CDR3 size: 15 residues. The CDR3 loop reads CASSQTGLAGETQYF.

The chain employs TRBV18 and TRBJ2-1; TCRdb names TRBD1, which stays unverified in the absence of DNA. The CDR3 sequence is 15 residues long. The germline V gene has CDR1 KGHSH and CDR2 LQKENI. The CDR3 loop reads CASSLTGPNYNEQFF.

In terms of frequency, this clonotype is medium-sized. The chain employs TRBV2 and TRBJ2-7; with no DNA, the TCRdb D assignment of TRBD2 cannot be verified. Germline V gene data show CDR1 as SNHLY and CDR2 as FYNNEI. The CDR3 is 15 residues long. The CDR3 is CASSVTSGRLYEQYF.

The CDR3 region is CASTDSYEQYF. This chain links TRBV12-3 or TRBV12-4 with TRBJ2-7. The CDR3 length is 11 residues.

The chain combines TRBV4-3 with TRBJ2-4; TCRdb's D call, TRBD2, is unchecked because there is no DNA. Germline V gene lookup returns CDR1 LGHNA and CDR2 YSLEER. The length of the CDR3 is 16 residues. The chain's CDR3 is CASSQGSAGLSNIQYF.

The chain joins TRBV7-2 to TRBJ1-1; TCRdb returns TRBD1, unconfirmable since there is no DNA. Germline loops: CDR1 SGHTA, CDR2 FQGNSA. This CDR3 spans 15 amino acids. CDR3 sequence reads: CASSATGQVYTEAFF.

V is TRBV6-4 and J is TRBJ2-1. The CDR3 has 13 residues. Germline values: CDR1 MRHNA, CDR2 SNTAGT. CDR3 loop: CASSDKGYNEQFF.

This chain links TRBV5-1 with TRBJ2-7. This CDR3 spans 15 amino acids. Looked up from germline, CDR1 is SGHRS and CDR2 is YFSETQ. The CDR3 protein is CASSFLGITYEWQYF.